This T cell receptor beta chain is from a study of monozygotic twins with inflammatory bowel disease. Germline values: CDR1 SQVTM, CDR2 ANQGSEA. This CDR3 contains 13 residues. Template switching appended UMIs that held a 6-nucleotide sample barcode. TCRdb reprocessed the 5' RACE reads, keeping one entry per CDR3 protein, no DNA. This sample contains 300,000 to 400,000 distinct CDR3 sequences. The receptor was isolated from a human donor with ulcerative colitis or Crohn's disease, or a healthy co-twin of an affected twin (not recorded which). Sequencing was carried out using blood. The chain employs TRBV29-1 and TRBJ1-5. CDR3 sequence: CSVSMAMNQPQHF.